This T cell receptor (beta chain) was identified during a study of control samples from healthy donors and cancer patients (dated by TCRdb to the early 2020s). As regards this clone: Its antigen remains undetermined. Base qualities are not provided; no much larger clone lies one nucleotide away.

The library relied on the immunoSEQ multiplex PCR assay. TCRdb provides this immuneACCESS table in a form limited to in-frame rearrangements. Some clones are lacking; in checked studies, under half of them reflect an unresolved V gene, and why the rest are absent is not known. The sample yields some 35,000 clones; roughly 92% were counted once. 1.5% to 2% of the sample belongs to the ten largest clones. V is pared back by 5 bases and J by 0 bases, with 4 bases lying between the germline termini. The CDR3 contains 13 residues, cysteine and phenylalanine counted. The read is trimmed to its CDR3 DNA, 39 bases read in frame from base 1. The germline V gene (reference sequence) yields LNHDA for CDR1 and SQIVND for CDR2.

The receptor chain draws on TRBV19 and TRBJ2-2; the D gene cannot be resolved reliably. The TCR was taken from a man aged 40-49 years with colorectal cancer. The sample consisted of PBMCs. This receptor carries the CDR3 CASSDANTGELFF. DNA sequence: TGTGCCAGTAGTGACGCGAACACCGGGGAGCTGTTTTTT. When the CDR3 is completed using the reference TRBV19 and TRBJ2-2 genes on either side, the full variable domain is DGGITQSPKYLFRKEGQNVTLSCEQNLNHDAMYWYRQDPGQGLRLIYYSQIVNDFQKGDIAEGYSVSREKKESFPLTVTSAQKNPTAFYLCASSDANTGELFFGEGSRLTVL.